A selection of T cell receptor beta chains follows, all from one sample in a study of T cell changes during pregnancy in multiple sclerosis. Using immunoSEQ multiplex PCR, the repertoire was profiled, and TCRdb retains in-frame clones only, with some absent. The table lists about 53,000 clones, about 90% of them singletons. Sequences were derived from CD4+ T cells from peripheral blood mononuclear cells, sampled in the third trimester of pregnancy. All receptors derive from a female donor with multiple sclerosis, enrolled in a pregnancy study. CDR3s include the opening cysteine and the closing phenylalanine or tryptophan. A D gene is named only where the DNA matches it firmly. Expanded clones get a size class; other rows say once, few or many, or leave the size out.

>TRBV5-1|15|NA|TRBJ1-1|TRBD1
TGCGCCAGCAGCTTACGACAGGGGCCTAACGCTGAAGCTTTCTTT
CASSLRQGPNAEAFF
>TRBV29-1|14|once|TRBJ1-1|NA
TGCAGCGTCCTCCCCCCGGGGGTAGACACTGAAGCTTTCTTT
CSVLPPGVDTEAFF
>TRBV2|17|NA|TRBJ2-2|TRBD2
TGTGCCAGGAAGACCCCGGGGGGGCGGGGAGACACCGGGGAGCTGTTTTTT
CARKTPGGRGDTGELFF
>TRBV29-1|14|NA|TRBJ2-7|NA
TGCAGCGTTGGAGGGCTGACAGGACAGTACGAGCAGTACTTC
CSVGGLTGQYEQYF
>TRBV7-9|14|NA|TRBJ2-7|NA
TGTGCCAGCAGCTTATCGGGCAGGGCCCACGAGCAGTACTTC
CASSLSGRAHEQYF
>TRBV7-8|15|NA|TRBJ2-1|TRBD2
TGTGCCAGCAGCGCGCTAGCGGGGCCCTACAATGAGCAGTTCTTC
CASSALAGPYNEQFF
>TRBV19|15|NA|TRBJ2-7|NA
TGTGCCAGTAGTATTGTGGATGGAGGCACCTACGAGCAGTACTTC
CASSIVDGGTYEQYF
>TRBV29-1|13|NA|TRBJ1-1|NA
TGCAGCGTTGAAGGCAGATTAAACACTGAAGCTTTCTTT
CSVEGRLNTEAFF
>TRBV14|15|NA|TRBJ1-3|TRBD1
TGTGCCAGCAGTCGCCGAACAGGGGGCAGAAACACCATATATTTT
CASSRRTGGRNTIYF
>TRBV18|14|NA|TRBJ1-4|NA
TGTGCCAGCTCACCGTCACAGAATAATGAAAAACTGTTTTTT
CASSPSQNNEKLFF
>TRBV7-3|14|NA|TRBJ1-1|NA
TGTGCCAGCAGCTTAAGGCGTGCGGACACTGAAGCTTTCTTT
CASSLRRADTEAFF
>TRBV7-3|15|NA|TRBJ2-1|NA
TGTGCCAGCAGCCCTGGGGGGACAGTCTACAATGAGCAGTTCTTC
CASSPGGTVYNEQFF
>TRBV9|14|NA|TRBJ2-5|TRBD2
TGTGCCAGCAGCTCCGGGGGGGCTGGAGAGACCCAGTACTTC
CASSSGGAGETQYF
>TRBV6-5|15|NA|TRBJ2-7|NA
TGTGCCAGCATGTATTTGGCGGGGCCAAACTACGAGCAGTACTTC
CASMYLAGPNYEQYF